A selection of T cell receptor beta chains follows, all from one sample in a study of blood T cell repertoires in COVID-19. Generated by immunoSEQ multiplex PCR, the TCRdb table keeps only in-frame clones and is missing some. The table records 300,000 to 350,000 clones, 80% to 95% of them present only once. The sequencing sample was made of peripheral blood. Source of these receptors: a woman younger than 45 with COVID-19, enrolled during active disease. The CDR3 runs from the conserved cysteine through the conserved F or W. Fields, in order: V gene, J gene, clone size, D gene, CDR3 DNA, CDR3 protein. The D gene is left open where the match is weak. Clone size is given for some rows only: seen once, a few or many times, or a class if the clone is expanded.

TRBV6-2/TRBV6-3,TRBJ1-1,-,-,TGTGCCAGCAGTTACCTTTTGCCAGATGAAGCTTTCTTT,CASSYLLPDEAFF
TRBV25-1,TRBJ2-2,-,-,TGTGCCAGCAGTGATTCCGTTGGACAGACCGCGAACACCGGGGAGCTGTTTTTT,CASSDSVGQTANTGELFF
TRBV7-9,TRBJ2-4,-,TRBD1,TGTGCCAGCAGCGCCGGGACAGGGTATGGAAACATTCAGTACTTC,CASSAGTGYGNIQYF
TRBV5-1,TRBJ1-4,-,-,TGCGCCAGCAGCTTGTGGGGGCAGGCTAATGAAAAACTGTTTTTT,CASSLWGQANEKLFF
TRBV27,TRBJ2-7,-,-,TGTGCCAGCAGTTTGTACGGTTCCTACGAGCAGTACTTC,CASSLYGSYEQYF
TRBV6-5,TRBJ2-3,-,TRBD1,TGTGCCACCAACAGGGGAATTAGCACAGATACGCAGTATTTT,CATNRGISTDTQYF
TRBV18,TRBJ1-1,-,-,TGTGCCAGCTCACAAGGAGCGAACACTGAAGCTTTCTTT,CASSQGANTEAFF
TRBV18,TRBJ1-5,-,TRBD1,TGTGCCAGCTCACCGCTGGGACAGGCCAATCAGCCCCAGCATTTT,CASSPLGQANQPQHF
TRBV5-1,TRBJ2-1,once,-,TGCGCCAGCAGCTTAGGGGCGGCCTACAATGAGCAGTTCTTC,CASSLGAAYNEQFF
TRBV4-1,TRBJ2-3,once,TRBD2,TGCGCCAGCAGCCTTAGCGGGAGAATAGATACGCAGTATTTT,CASSLSGRIDTQYF
TRBV12-3/TRBV12-4,TRBJ2-7,-,-,TGTGCCAGCAGCCTCCTTTACGAGCAGTACTTC,CASSLLYEQYF
TRBV9,TRBJ1-5,-,-,TGTGCCAGCAGCGTAGGGCCAGGAGGACAGCCCCAGCATTTT,CASSVGPGGQPQHF
TRBV2,TRBJ2-1,-,TRBD2,TGTGCCAGCAGCCGTCTAGCGGGAGCTTACAATGAGCAGTTCTTC,CASSRLAGAYNEQFF
TRBV2,TRBJ1-4,-,-,TGTGCCAGCAGGACACAAAGGGAAAAACTGTTTTTT,CASRTQREKLFF
TRBV24-1,TRBJ1-2,-,-,TGTGCCACCAGTGATACCAACCTACAGGGCGGAGGCTACACCTTC,CATSDTNLQGGGYTF
TRBV2,TRBJ1-2,-,-,TGTGCCAGCATGATTGGGGGCTGGTATGGCTACACCTTC,CASMIGGWYGYTF
TRBV5-5,TRBJ2-5,-,-,TGTGCCAGCACAAGAAAAGCGGAGGGGGAGACCCAGTACTTC,CASTRKAEGETQYF
TRBV24-1,TRBJ1-5,-,-,TGTGCCACCAGTCGGGGCAATCAGCCCCAGCATTTT,CATSRGNQPQHF
TRBV2,TRBJ1-4,-,-,TGTGCCAGCAGTGAAGAGGCGGGGGTAGGGGAAAAACTGTTTTTT,CASSEEAGVGEKLFF
TRBV15,TRBJ1-1,-,TRBD1,TGTGCCACCAGCAGAGATAGGGCAGGGGGCACTGAAGCTTTCTTT,CATSRDRAGGTEAFF
TRBV19,TRBJ2-7,-,TRBD2,TGTGCCAGTACCGTTAGCGGGAGCTCCTACGAGCAGTACTTC,CASTVSGSSYEQYF
TRBV27,TRBJ1-5,-,-,TGTGCCAGCAGTTTCTCGGGGGATTGGAGAAAGCCCCAGCATTTT,CASSFSGDWRKPQHF
TRBV2,TRBJ2-7,-,TRBD1,TGTGCCAGCAAGTGGACAGGGTTTGTTGAGCAGTACTTC,CASKWTGFVEQYF
TRBV6-1,TRBJ1-6,-,TRBD1,TGTGCCAGCAGTGAACGGACAGGGAGTAATTCACCCCTCCACTTT,CASSERTGSNSPLHF
TRBV28,TRBJ2-7,few,TRBD1,TGTGCCAGCAGTGTAAAACAGGGGGCCTACGAGCAGTACTTC,CASSVKQGAYEQYF
TRBV5-1,TRBJ2-5,-,TRBD1,TGCGCCAGCAGCTTTGACAGGGTGGGGCAAGAGACCCAGTACTTC,CASSFDRVGQETQYF
TRBV10-2,TRBJ1-2,-,-,TGCGCCAGCAGCCCTTCAGGGGACTATGGCTACACCTTC,CASSPSGDYGYTF
TRBV9,TRBJ2-3,-,TRBD1,TGTGCCAGCAGCCCACGACAGGGTTGGGGCACAGATACGCAGTATTTT,CASSPRQGWGTDTQYF
TRBV6-5,TRBJ1-5,-,-,TGTGCCAGCAAGGACGGATGGAGGAATCAGCCCCAGCATTTT,CASKDGWRNQPQHF
TRBV25-1,TRBJ1-4,-,TRBD1,TGTGCCAGCAGTGCCTTGACAGGGAATGAAAAACTGTTTTTT,CASSALTGNEKLFF
TRBV28,TRBJ1-5,-,TRBD1,TGTGCCACCCGACAGGGCCTCTTTTATAACAATCAGCCCCAGCATTTT,CATRQGLFYNNQPQHF
TRBV6-5,TRBJ2-3,-,TRBD1,TGTGCCAGCAGTTACAGAAAGGGGGCGGATACGCAGTATTTT,CASSYRKGADTQYF
TRBV10-3,TRBJ1-5,-,-,TGTGCCATCAGTGAGTCGGAGTCCCAGCCCCAGCATTTT,CAISESESQPQHF
TRBV30,TRBJ2-5,-,-,TGTGCCTGGAGCGCCTATAGCCAGGAGACCCAGTACTTC,CAWSAYSQETQYF
TRBV9,TRBJ2-1,-,TRBD2,TGTGCCAGCAGCGCGACTAGCGGGAGTGATGAGCAGTTCTTC,CASSATSGSDEQFF
TRBV27,TRBJ2-7,once,-,TGTGCCAGCGGGCCGGGACTTTACTACGAGCAGTACTTC,CASGPGLYYEQYF
TRBV6-1,TRBJ1-4,-,-,TGTGCCAGCAGTGAAGACCGGGTCTATAATGAAAAACTGTTTTTT,CASSEDRVYNEKLFF
TRBV19,TRBJ2-1,-,TRBD1,TGTGCCAGTAGTATAGCGGGGACAGCTAATGAGCAGTTCTTC,CASSIAGTANEQFF
TRBV7-6,TRBJ2-1,-,-,TGTGCCAGCAGCTCGGGGGTGGGCAGGGAAACTGGGTACAATGAGCAGTTCTTC,CASSSGVGRETGYNEQFF
TRBV28,TRBJ2-2,-,-,TGTGCCAGCAGTCCACTAGCAGCGACTAACACCGGGGAGCTGTTTTTT,CASSPLAATNTGELFF
TRBV6-5,TRBJ1-5,-,-,TGTGCCAGCAGTTACTCCACAGGGAACAATCAGCCCCAGCATTTT,CASSYSTGNNQPQHF
TRBV19,TRBJ1-3,-,-,TGTGCCAGTAAGGGGCCTTGGGGAAACACCATATATTTT,CASKGPWGNTIYF
TRBV28,TRBJ1-2,-,-,TGTGCCAGCAGCCTGGCAGGGTTTTCCTATGGCTACACCTTC,CASSLAGFSYGYTF
TRBV3-1/TRBV3-2,TRBJ1-6,-,-,TGTGCCAGCAGCCGCCAACAGGGTTCCTATAATTCACCCCTCCACTTT,CASSRQQGSYNSPLHF
TRBV6-5,TRBJ2-2,-,TRBD2,TGTGCCAGCGGGGGACTAGCGGGAGTTGCTGGGGAGCTGTTTTTT,CASGGLAGVAGELFF
TRBV18,TRBJ2-5,once,-,TGTGCCAGCTCACTCATCCAAGAGACCCAGTACTTC,CASSLIQETQYF
TRBV5-6,TRBJ2-1,-,TRBD1,TGTGCCAGCTTTCTGTCCGGGACAGGTGGTAATGAGCAGTTCTTC,CASFLSGTGGNEQFF
TRBV14,TRBJ2-7,-,TRBD1,TGTGCCAGCAGCCGCTCGACAGGGGGTAGGACCTACGAGCAGTACTTC,CASSRSTGGRTYEQYF
TRBV6-5,TRBJ1-2,-,TRBD1,TGTGCCAGCATGGGGACAGGATACTATGGCTACACCTTC,CASMGTGYYGYTF
TRBV28,TRBJ2-3,-,TRBD2,TGTGCCAGCAGTTTCCAAGGACTAGCGGGAACAGATACGCAGTATTTT,CASSFQGLAGTDTQYF
TRBV12-2,TRBJ2-7,-,-,TGTGCAAGTCGCTTAGGGCCCTTGGGACTAGCGGGAGTCGAGCAGTACTTC,CASRLGPLGLAGVEQYF
TRBV18,TRBJ2-3,-,TRBD2,TGTGCCAGCTCACCGCGGACTAGAGGCACAGATACGCAGTATTTT,CASSPRTRGTDTQYF
TRBV7-9,TRBJ1-5,-,TRBD1,TGTGCCAGCAGCGCGACAGGGAGACAGCCCCAGCATTTT,CASSATGRQPQHF
TRBV9,TRBJ2-1,-,TRBD1,TGTGCCAGCAGCGCAAGCCTACCGGGGACAGGGATGCGAGATGAGCAGTTCTTC,CASSASLPGTGMRDEQFF
TRBV6-5,TRBJ2-5,-,-,TGTGCCAGCAGAGGTGGGGGGCAAGAGACCCAGTACTTC,CASRGGGQETQYF
TRBV28,TRBJ1-2,-,TRBD1,TGTGCCAGCCTTAGCCATGACAGGGCAAGTGGCTACACCTTC,CASLSHDRASGYTF
TRBV28,TRBJ2-1,-,TRBD2,TGTGCCAGCAGTTTACTAGCGGGAACCTACAATGAGCAGTTCTTC,CASSLLAGTYNEQFF